This is a list of T cell receptor beta chains from one sample in a study of cytomegalovirus exposure and HLA in healthy donors. Sequenced by immunoSEQ multiplex PCR; TCRdb stores in-frame clones only, minus some. The sample shows 160,000 or so clones, around 80% of them seen only once. Material: PBMCs. The source is a male donor in good health and CMV-seropositive. The conserved cysteine and the conserved F or W are not part of the CDR3 here. Fields, in order: CDR3 length, V gene, CDR3 protein.

cdr3_length: 10; v_call: TRBV19; cdr3_aa: ASSPRGVGAF
cdr3_length: 12; v_call: TRBV5-1; cdr3_aa: ASSLIQGGETQY
cdr3_length: 16; v_call: TRBV6-1; cdr3_aa: ASSETSAGGRNTGELF
cdr3_length: 13; v_call: TRBV11-2; cdr3_aa: ASSSPGQGSSPLH
cdr3_length: 12; v_call: TRBV5-1; cdr3_aa: ASKRTANNYGYT
cdr3_length: 13; v_call: TRBV19; cdr3_aa: ASSLAGGYNNEQF
cdr3_length: 12; v_call: TRBV11-2; cdr3_aa: ASRLQGTGNTIY
cdr3_length: 11; v_call: TRBV5-4; cdr3_aa: ASSSGQADIQY
cdr3_length: 13; v_call: TRBV7-9; cdr3_aa: ASSPPGLAGNEQF
cdr3_length: 13; v_call: TRBV27; cdr3_aa: ASSLNFLAGSEQF
cdr3_length: 13; v_call: TRBV5-4; cdr3_aa: ASSLAQGGTYEQY
cdr3_length: 13; v_call: TRBV27; cdr3_aa: ASSLSGQTSYEQY
cdr3_length: 10; v_call: TRBV5-4; cdr3_aa: ASSLGQQGAF
cdr3_length: 15; v_call: TRBV2; cdr3_aa: ASSEETLAGGPYEQY
cdr3_length: 10; v_call: TRBV10-2; cdr3_aa: ASSVKGNEQY
cdr3_length: 12; v_call: TRBV9; cdr3_aa: ASSVGGYSYEQY
cdr3_length: 12; v_call: TRBV10-1; cdr3_aa: ASSESRQGREAF